These T cell receptor beta chains were read from a single sample in a study of CD8 T cells in ankylosing spondylitis. TCRdb itself ran the 5' RACE reads through MiXCR, one entry per CDR3 protein. The sample contains around 280,000 distinct CDR3 sequences, around 20% of which appear only once. The sequenced sample was blood, either unsorted or a sorted T cell fraction (not recorded which). The receptors were sampled from a male donor with ankylosing spondylitis or in good health (not recorded which). CDR3s include the opening cysteine and the closing phenylalanine or tryptophan. D genes are given only for firm matches. Clone size, where shown, is once, few, many, or a class for clones that have expanded.

D	V	size	J	DNA	CDR3
TRBD1	TRBV19	few	TRBJ1-2	TGTGCCAGTAGTCCAGGGACAGGCGGCTACACCTTC	CASSPGTGGYTF
TRBD1	TRBV29-1	many	TRBJ2-3	TGCAGCGTGACAGGGAGCACAGATACGCAGTATTTT	CSVTGSTDTQYF
-	TRBV7-2	few	TRBJ2-2	TGTGCCAGCAGCTTCCTGAGTGCAGGGCGGGAGCTGTTTTTT	CASSFLSAGRELFF
TRBD2	TRBV29-1	-	TRBJ2-3	TGCAGCGTTGAAGTAGCGGGAGGTTACACAGATACGCAGTATTTT	CSVEVAGGYTDTQYF
-	TRBV20-1	many	TRBJ1-5	TGCAGTGCTTGGACAGCCCAACTGAATCAGCCCCAGCATTTT	CSAWTAQLNQPQHF
TRBD1	TRBV20-1	-	TRBJ2-5	TGCAGTGCTAGAGGGGTAGGGACAGGGGAAGAGACCCAGTACTTC	CSARGVGTGEETQYF
-	TRBV28	-	TRBJ2-3	TGTGCCATCGGTGGGGGGCTGAGCACAGATACGCAGTATTTT	CAIGGGLSTDTQYF
TRBD2	TRBV20-1	once	TRBJ2-5	TGCAGTGCATCGACCGGGACTAGTAGTCGAGAGACCCAGTACTTC	CSASTGTSSRETQYF
-	TRBV6-5	-	TRBJ2-2	TGTGCCAGCAGTTATTTCGGACAGCACGGGGAGCTGTTTTTT	CASSYFGQHGELFF
-	TRBV27	-	TRBJ2-1	TGTGCCAGCAGCGAAGGGTACAGGGACTATGAGCAGTTCTTC	CASSEGYRDYEQFF
-	TRBV6-2/TRBV6-3	many	TRBJ2-5	TGTGCCAGCAGTTACCTAGTGGGGCAAGAGACCCAGTACTTC	CASSYLVGQETQYF
TRBD2	TRBV24-1	-	TRBJ2-3	TGTGCCACCACAGAGACTAGCGGGGGTACGCAGTATTTT	CATTETSGGTQYF
-	TRBV7-9	-	TRBJ1-6	TGTGCCAGCAGCTTATTAAAGGGCTCCTATAATTCACCCCTCCACTTT	CASSLLKGSYNSPLHF
-	TRBV3-1	few	TRBJ2-1	TGTGCCAGCAGCCAAGATTCGGGGACTCGAAACAATGAGCAGTTCTTC	CASSQDSGTRNNEQFF
-	TRBV6-1	-	TRBJ1-4	TGTGCCAGCAGAGGAAGCGGGTGGTCAACTAATGAAAAACTGTTTTTT	CASRGSGWSTNEKLFF
TRBD2	TRBV28	few	TRBJ2-3	TGCACTACCCTAGCGGGGGTATTGGATACGCAGTATTTT	CTTLAGVLDTQYF
-	TRBV20-1	-	TRBJ1-4	TGCAGTGCTAGACCGGACAGCCATGAAAAACTGTTTTTT	CSARPDSHEKLFF
-	TRBV28	-	TRBJ2-5	TGTGCCAGCAGTTTAGTCTATGGGGCTGAAATGGACGAGACCCAGTACTTC	CASSLVYGAEMDETQYF
TRBD2	TRBV4-1	few	TRBJ2-1	TGCGCCAGCAGCCCCCGACTAGCGGGATTAAATGAGCAGTTCTTC	CASSPRLAGLNEQFF
-	TRBV5-1	many	TRBJ2-1	TGCGCCAGCAGCCCGGCCGCCCGGGGCTACAATGAGCAGTTCTTC	CASSPAARGYNEQFF
-	TRBV5-1	-	TRBJ2-2	TGCGCCAGCAGCTTGGCAGTTTTCGGGGAGCTGTTTTTT	CASSLAVFGELFF
-	TRBV30	-	TRBJ1-6	TGTGCCCAAGCCGGGACACATAATTCACCCCTCCACTTT	CAQAGTHNSPLHF
-	TRBV29-1	-	TRBJ1-2	TGCAGCGTTGAAATCCAAAACTATGGCTACACCTTC	CSVEIQNYGYTF
-	TRBV5-1	-	TRBJ1-2	TGCGCCAGCAGCCCGGACGGATCTAACTATGGCTACACCTTC	CASSPDGSNYGYTF
-	TRBV20-1	many	TRBJ2-1	TGCAGTGCTAGCCCGCCCGTATCCTACAATGAGCAGTTCTTC	CSASPPVSYNEQFF
TRBD2	TRBV5-1	many	TRBJ2-1	TGCGCCAGCAGCTTGGGGACTAGCTACAATGAGCAGTTCTTC	CASSLGTSYNEQFF
-	TRBV4-2	many	TRBJ1-1	TGTGCCAGCAGCCAACTGCGGGACACTGAAGCTTTCTTT	CASSQLRDTEAFF
-	TRBV7-8	many	TRBJ2-2	TGTGCCAGCAGCTTAGGAGGGCCGTTAACCGGGGAGCTGTTTTTT	CASSLGGPLTGELFF
-	TRBV29-1	few	TRBJ2-1	TGCAGCGTAAGGACGGACCCGTACAATGAGCAGTTCTTC	CSVRTDPYNEQFF